These T cell receptor beta chains were read from a single sample in a study of T cells after yellow fever vaccination. TCRdb reprocessed the 5' RACE reads via MiXCR and lists one record per CDR3 protein. The data contain a few hundred thousand distinct CDR3 sequences, less than 9.5% of them seen just once; the ten biggest clones take up roughly 15%. The material was PBMCs, obtained about 49 days after the first yellow fever vaccination. The receptors here all came from a man aged 18 to 29 who received the YFV17D yellow fever vaccine. CDR3s include the opening cysteine and the closing phenylalanine or tryptophan. D genes are given only for firm matches. A row's size may be missing; if present it is once, few, many or a size class.

d_call	clone_size	v_call	j_call	cdr3_length	cdr3_nt	cdr3_aa
TRBD1	.	TRBV19	TRBJ1-1	16	TGTGCCAGTAGTATTCCAACAGGGGGTGCCTCCGGGTCAGCTTTCTTT	CASSIPTGGASGSAFF
TRBD1	few	TRBV18	TRBJ2-3	18	TGTGCCAGCTCACCCGGGACAGGGGGAGAGGGTCGCACAGATACGCAGTATTTT	CASSPGTGGEGRTDTQYF
.	.	TRBV7-2	TRBJ2-3	13	TGTGCCAGCAGCTTTAGGGCGGCAGATACGCAGTATTTT	CASSFRAADTQYF
.	many	TRBV4-2	TRBJ2-5	17	TGTGCCAGCAGCCCGACAGTGACGGTATCGAGTCAAGAGACCCAGTACTTC	CASSPTVTVSSQETQYF
TRBD2	.	TRBV4-2	TRBJ2-5	15	TGTGCCAGCAGCCAATCTAGCGGGGAACAAGAGACCCAGTACTTC	CASSQSSGEQETQYF
.	.	TRBV5-1	TRBJ1-5	14	TGCGCCAGCAGCTTAGGAGGAAACAATCAGCCCCAGCATTTT	CASSLGGNNQPQHF
.	.	TRBV29-1	TRBJ2-5	10	TGCAGCGTTCAGGGAGAGACCCAGTACTTC	CSVQGETQYF
.	few	TRBV20-1	TRBJ1-5	14	TGCAGTGCTAGAGATGCGGGTCGCAATCAGCCCCAGCATTTT	CSARDAGRNQPQHF
.	.	TRBV12-3/TRBV12-4	TRBJ1-5	13	TGTGCCAGCTGCCGGGACACTTATCAGCCCCAGCATTTT	CASCRDTYQPQHF
.	many	TRBV15	TRBJ1-1	14	TGTGCCACCAGCAGAGATGGAGGAAACACTGAAGCTTTCTTT	CATSRDGGNTEAFF
.	few	TRBV7-2	TRBJ1-4	15	TGTGCCAGCAGCTCCAGACTCGCAACTAATGAAAAACTGTTTTTT	CASSSRLATNEKLFF
TRBD1	few	TRBV9	TRBJ1-2	17	TGTGCCAGCAGCGTAGGCCCCAACAGGGGGCTTAACTATGGCTACACCTTC	CASSVGPNRGLNYGYTF
.	.	TRBV20-1	TRBJ2-7	13	TGCAGTGCTAGACAGCGACAGGCCTACGAGCAGTACTTC	CSARQRQAYEQYF
.	few	TRBV20-1	TRBJ1-1	13	TGCAGTGCTCGCACAGACCGGAACCCTGAAGCTTTCTTT	CSARTDRNPEAFF
TRBD1	few	TRBV20-1	TRBJ2-1	16	TGCAGTGCTAGAACCTACAGGGGTCTAGATATCGATGAGCAGTTCTTC	CSARTYRGLDIDEQFF
.	few	TRBV4-1	TRBJ2-3	14	TGCGCCAGCAGCCAAGACGGTAGCACAGATACGCAGTATTTT	CASSQDGSTDTQYF
.	few	TRBV20-1	TRBJ1-6	15	TGCAGTGCCCTCGACCTGGAGCAGCCTAATTCACCCCTCCACTTT	CSALDLEQPNSPLHF
.	few	TRBV4-3	TRBJ2-3	17	TGCGCCAGCAGCCAAGATGGGCGGGGTGACCTGCACGATACGCAGTATTTT	CASSQDGRGDLHDTQYF
.	few	TRBV5-1	TRBJ2-2	14	TGCGCCAGCAGCCCAAGCTCCCGGGCCGGGGAGCTGTTTTTT	CASSPSSRAGELFF
.	few	TRBV12-3/TRBV12-4	TRBJ1-2	14	TGTGCCAGCAGTTTAAAGGGGTCGAACTATGGCTACACCTTC	CASSLKGSNYGYTF
.	many	TRBV28	TRBJ2-2	19	TGTGCCAGCAGTCTGAAACTGCTCAGACGGGGCTCGAACACCGGGGAGCTGTTTTTT	CASSLKLLRRGSNTGELFF
.	few	TRBV7-9	TRBJ2-2	12	TGTGCCAGCAGAAGGGACATGAGGGAGCTGTTTTTT	CASRRDMRELFF
.	many	TRBV4-1	TRBJ2-7	13	TGCGCCAGCAGCCAAGATCGGGGCACCGAGCAGTACTTC	CASSQDRGTEQYF
TRBD1	.	TRBV28	TRBJ2-3	16	TGTGCCAGCAGTTTACCCCGACAGGGGGCTGGAGATACGCAGTATTTT	CASSLPRQGAGDTQYF
.	few	TRBV7-9	TRBJ2-7	16	TGTGCCAGCAGCCCCGGCGGCCCAAAGAGCTCCTACGAGCAGTACTTC	CASSPGGPKSSYEQYF